These 30 T cell receptor beta chains came from one sample sequenced in a study of tumor-infiltrating lymphocytes in localized non-small cell lung cancer. TCRdb's copy holds only in-frame clones and misses some; the assay was immunoSEQ multiplex PCR. The sample has approximately 6,600 clones, just under 75% seen once. The sample was lung tumor tissue. These receptors came from a human donor with non-small cell lung cancer.

In its sample, this clone was seen once. The chain joins TRBV5-4 to TRBJ1-2, with D possibly being TRBD1 (6 bases). The CDR3 contains 12 residues. Trimming cost V 3 bases and J 8 bases, with 11 bases left between them. Looked up from germline, CDR1 is SGHNT and CDR2 is YYREEE (reference sequence). The CDR3 DNA reads as TGTGCCAGCAGCTCCAGGGGCTACGGCTACACCTTC. Translated, it gives CASSSRGYGYTF.

The V and J genes are TRBV5-1 and TRBJ1-2; weak D call: TRBD1 (6 bases). V lost 5 bases to trimming and J lost 5 bases, with 13 bases between them. The germline gives CDR1 SGHRS, CDR2 YFSETQ. This CDR3 is built from 13 residues. The CDR3 DNA reads as TGCGCCAGCAGTGCGGACAGATTTTATGGCTACACCTTC. Translated: CASSADRFYGYTF.

This clone has more than one count but fewer than ten. The chain couples TRBV27 to TRBJ1-6, with D maybe TRBD1 (6 bases). Per the germline V gene, CDR1 is MNHEY and CDR2 is SMNVEV (reference sequence). CDR3 length: 14 residues. V lost 0 bases, J lost 10 bases, and 10 bases lay in between. The CDR3 protein is CASSLSGGGSPLHF. In nucleotides, the CDR3 is TGTGCCAGCAGTTTATCCGGGGGGGGCTCACCCCTCCACTTT.

In nucleotides, the CDR3 is TGTGCCAGCTCACCCCCAAGTCGTCAGCGGGGATATGGAGATACGCAGTATTTT. Protein: CASSPPSRQRGYGDTQYF. V gene TRBV18 combines with J gene TRBJ2-3; 7 nucleotides align to TRBD2. CDR3 length: 18 residues. The J segment lost 5 bases and the V segment lost 3 bases, leaving 17 bases of the junction unmatched. The germline gives CDR1 KGHSH, CDR2 LQKENI.

By share of the sample, this clone is large. The chain combines TRBV9 with TRBJ2-2; D unclear. The CDR3 has 12 residues. CDR1 SGDLS and CDR2 YYNGEE come from the germline V gene. V gave up 2 bases and J gave up 6 bases, with 5 bases separating them. Written as DNA, the CDR3 is TGTGCCAGCAGCGTCCGGGCCGGGGAGCTGTTTTTT. It codes for CASSVRAGELFF. The full variable domain, rest sourced from reference TRBV9 and TRBJ2-2, is DSGVTQTPKHLITATGQRVTLRCSPRSGDLSVYWYQQSLDQGLQFLIQYYNGEERAKGNILERFSAQQFPDLHSELNLSSLELGDSALYFCASSVRAGELFFGEGSRLTVL.

CDR3 sequence reads: CASSPGVAGLHEQYF. The CDR3 region has the DNA TGTGCCAGCTCTCCCGGGGTGGCAGGGCTCCACGAGCAGTACTTC. V is TRBV18 and J is TRBJ2-7; perhaps D is TRBD1 or TRBD2 (5 bases each). Germline CDR1 is KGHSH and CDR2 is LQKENI. CDR3 size: 15 residues. The ends were cut back, 6 bases at V and 5 bases at J, with 20 bases in the middle.

The chain combines TRBV28 with TRBJ1-2; tentative D call: TRBD1 (5 bases). The CDR3 is 14 residues long. Trimming stripped 6 bases from V and 2 bases from J, with 13 bases between. Germline loops: CDR1 MDHEN, CDR2 SYDVKM. The CDR3 sequence: CASRILGGNYGYTF. The CDR3, as DNA: TGTGCCAGCAGGATTTTGGGGGGGAACTATGGCTACACCTTC.

This clone is a singleton in its sample. This chain uses TRBV11-3 with TRBJ2-2; D may be TRBD1 (6 bases). CDR3 length equals 15 residues. Germline lookup yields CDR1 SGHNT and CDR2 YENEEA. Trimming removed 4 bases at V and 4 bases at J, with 13 bases between. Written as DNA, the CDR3 is TGTGCCAGCAGCTCCATCACAGGGACCACCGGGGAGCTGTTTTTT. This translates into CASSSITGTTGELFF.

The chain uses TRBV7-6 and TRBJ2-2; D is uncertain. Germline CDR1 reads SGHVS; CDR2 reads FNYEAQ. The length of the CDR3 is 15 residues. The ends were cut back, 1 base at V and 2 bases at J, with 8 bases in the middle. The CDR3 DNA reads TGTGCCAGCAGCTTAGGACAAGTCAACACCGGGGAGCTGTTTTTT. It is translated as CASSLGQVNTGELFF.

This clone is classed as medium-sized. The V and J genes are TRBV7-9 and TRBJ2-1; tentative D call: TRBD2 (5 bases). Germline CDR1 SEHNR, CDR2 FQNEAQ (reference sequence). The CDR3 spans 15 residues. V lost 3 bases to trimming and J lost 0 bases, with 9 bases between them. This CDR3 is CASSFSGSSYNEQFF. The CDR3 region has the DNA TGTGCCAGCAGCTTTTCGGGGAGCTCCTACAATGAGCAGTTCTTC.

The chain has TRBV5-1 and TRBJ1-1; no definite D call. This CDR3 is built from 15 residues. Trimming stripped 3 bases from V and 2 bases from J, with 14 bases between. Germline V gene lookup returns CDR1 SGHRS and CDR2 YFSETQ. The CDR3 DNA reads as TGCGCCAGCAGCTCAATCGGGCAGGTAAACACTGAAGCTTTCTTT. Its translation: CASSSIGQVNTEAFF. The full variable domain, rest sourced from reference TRBV5-1 and TRBJ1-1, is KAGVTQTPRYLIKTRGQQVTLSCSPISGHRSVSWYQQTPGQGLQFLFEYFSETQRNKGNFPGRFSGRQFSNSRSEMNVSTLELGDSALYLCASSSIGQVNTEAFFGQGTRLTVV.

The chain uses TRBV9 and TRBJ1-4; D is ambiguous. V gave up 0 bases and J gave up 10 bases, with 19 bases separating them. CDR3 size: 16 residues. The germline gives CDR1 SGDLS, CDR2 YYNGEE. DNA of the CDR3: TGTGCCAGCAGCGTAGAGGATTTAAGGCCCTCCGGAAAACTGTTTTTT. This gives the protein CASSVEDLRPSGKLFF. The full variable domain, its missing parts supplied by reference TRBV9 and TRBJ1-4, is DSGVTQTPKHLITATGQRVTLRCSPRSGDLSVYWYQQSLDQGLQFLIQYYNGEERAKGNILERFSAQQFPDLHSELNLSSLELGDSALYFCASSVEDLRPSGKLFFGSGTQLSVL.

The gene calls are TRBV29-1 and TRBJ2-1, with 9 nucleotides matching TRBD2. CDR3 size: 14 residues. The ends lost 2 bases at V and 3 bases at J; junction bases unmatched: 2. Germline V CDR1 and CDR2: SQVTM, ANQGSEA. The CDR3 nucleotides read TGCAGCGTTGAAAGGCGGGGGGGCTACAATGAGCAGTTCTTC. Translated: CSVERRGGYNEQFF.

The chain uses TRBV18 and TRBJ2-1; a weak D match, TRBD2 (6 bases). Germline V gene sequence: CDR1 KGHSH, CDR2 LQKENI. This CDR3 spans 14 amino acids. V was clipped by 5 bases and J by 4 bases, with 12 bases between them. The CDR3: CASSKLGGYNEQFF. The CDR3 DNA sequence: TGTGCCAGCTCAAAACTAGGAGGGTACAATGAGCAGTTCTTC. Full variable domain (outside the CDR3, taken from reference TRBV18 and TRBJ2-1): NAGVMQNPRHLVRRRGQEARLRCSPMKGHSHVYWYRQLPEEGLKFMVYLQKENIIDESGMPKERFSAEFPKEGPSILRIQQVVRGDSAAYFCASSKLGGYNEQFFGPGTRLTVL.

V usage is TRBV27 and J usage is TRBJ1-1, with D tentatively TRBD1 (5 bases). Germline assignment: CDR1 MNHEY and CDR2 SMNVEV (reference sequence). The CDR3 runs 12 residues. Trimming cost V 2 bases and J 7 bases, with 8 bases left between them. CDR3 sequence reads: CASSLVQGEAFF. DNA for the CDR3: TGTGCCAGCAGTTTAGTTCAGGGTGAAGCTTTCTTT.

This clone was seen a handful of times. The chain has TRBV7-9 and TRBJ2-3, with 9 bases identical to TRBD2. Germline loops: CDR1 SEHNR, CDR2 FQNEAQ (reference sequence). The CDR3 extends over 16 amino acids. The junction had 11 bases not matched to a gene; V was cut back by 5 bases and J by 5 bases. CDR3 sequence: CASSPSGGLQRDTQYF. The CDR3 nucleotides read TGTGCCAGCAGCCCCAGCGGGGGGCTACAGAGAGATACGCAGTATTTT. The full variable domain, in which reference TRBV7-9 and TRBJ2-3 provide the parts outside the CDR3, is DTGVSQNPRHKITKRGQNVTFRCDPISEHNRLYWYRQTLGQGPEFLTYFQNEAQLEKSRLLSDRFSAERPKGSFSTLEIQRTEQGDSAMYLCASSPSGGLQRDTQYFGPGTRLTVL.

This chain uses TRBV6-5 with TRBJ2-3, with D possibly TRBD2 on 6 matching bases. The V gene lost 2 bases and the J gene lost 1 base, with 10 bases spanning the gap. This CDR3 comprises 15 residues. Germline V lookup: CDR1 MNHEY, CDR2 SVGAGI. In nucleotides, the CDR3 is TGTGCCAGCAGTTACCGGGGGAGAGGCACAGATACGCAGTATTTT. Residues: CASSYRGRGTDTQYF.

The chain is built from TRBV28 and TRBJ2-1; D gene uncertain. Germline CDR1 and CDR2: MDHEN and SYDVKM. The CDR3 consists of 14 residues. V dropped 8 bases and J dropped 0 bases, with 11 bases sitting between them. This CDR3 is CASGVGFSYNEQFF. The CDR3 bases are TGTGCCAGCGGGGTCGGATTCTCCTACAATGAGCAGTTCTTC.

V is TRBV7-9 and J is TRBJ1-4, with no clear D. The CDR3 extends over 15 amino acids. The V gene lost 1 base and the J gene lost 5 bases, with 11 bases spanning the gap. Germline V lookup: CDR1 SEHNR, CDR2 FQNEAQ (reference sequence). The CDR3 nucleotides read TGTGCCAGCAGCTTAGGAATTGTGGGAAATGAAAAACTGTTTTTT. Translated, it gives CASSLGIVGNEKLFF.

This chain uses TRBV19 with TRBJ1-2; D gene uncertain. The CDR3 spans 13 residues. V lost 7 bases to trimming and J lost 2 bases, with 11 bases between them. Germline assignment: CDR1 LNHDA and CDR2 SQIVND (reference sequence). The CDR3 nucleotides are TGTGCCAGTAAGGACGGCGGAAACTATGGCTACACCTTC. Protein product: CASKDGGNYGYTF.

Turning to this clone: At one end, the junction sequence differs from germline, possibly due to a read error. The rearrangement joins TRBV28 to TRBJ2-1; D may correspond to TRBD1 or TRBD2 (6 bases each). CDR1 is MDHEN and CDR2 is SYDVKM in the germline V gene. The length of the CDR3 is 15 residues. CDR3 sequence (DNA): TGTGCCAGCAGTTTATGGGGGGGCTCCGACAATGAGCAGTTCTTC. Translating it yields CASSLWGGSDNEQFF.

V gene TRBV28 combines with J gene TRBJ1-5; D call uncertain. Trimming took 5 bases from V and 7 from J, leaving 18 bases between them. The V gene's germline CDR1 is MDHEN and CDR2 SYDVKM. This CDR3 spans 15 amino acids. For the CDR3, the DNA is TGTGCCAGCAGTCCAAGGAGGGTGATAGGGCAGCCCCAGCATTTT. Its protein is CASSPRRVIGQPQHF.

The chain combines TRBV11-1 with TRBJ2-5; D is possibly TRBD1 or TRBD2 (5 bases each). The CDR3 has 13 amino acids. Trimming shortened V by 1 base and J by 7 bases, and 10 bases separated the two germline ends. CDR1 is SGHAT, CDR2 FQDESV, per germline (reference sequence). The CDR3 region has the DNA TGTGCCAGCAGCTTAGGTGGGGGAGCGACCCAGTACTTC. This sequence encodes CASSLGGGATQYF. The variable domain in full, completed from reference TRBV11-1 and TRBJ2-5, reads EAEVAQSPRYKITEKSQAVAFWCDPISGHATLYWYRQILGQGPELLVQFQDESVVDDSQLPKDRFSAERLKGVDSTLKIQPAELGDSAMYLCASSLGGGATQYFGPGTRLLVL.

This chain connects TRBV7-8 to TRBJ1-1; 9 positions match TRBD1. The germline V gene encodes CDR1 SGHVS and CDR2 FQNEAQ. The CDR3 loop spans 14 amino acids. Trimming took 1 base from V and 4 from J; bases not matched to a gene: 1. CDR3 sequence reads: CASSLGGQGTEAFF. The DNA of the CDR3 is TGTGCCAGCAGCTTAGGGGGACAGGGCACTGAAGCTTTCTTT. Variable domain in full (rest from reference TRBV7-8 and TRBJ1-1): GAGVSQSPRYKVAKRGQDVALRCDPISGHVSLFWYQQALGQGPEFLTYFQNEAQLDKSGLPSDRFFAERPEGSVSTLKIQRTQQEDSAVYLCASSLGGQGTEAFFGQGTRLTVV.

The rearrangement uses TRBV19 and TRBJ1-6, with TRBD1 identical over 7 bases. J was trimmed by 6 bases and V by 4 bases; bases with no gene match: 9. Germline-derived CDR1 and CDR2 are LNHDA and SQIVND (reference sequence). This CDR3 is 16 amino acids long. This chain's CDR3 is CASSREGAAFNSPLHF. DNA for the CDR3: TGTGCCAGTAGTAGGGAGGGGGCGGCATTTAATTCACCCCTCCACTTT.

V and J are TRBV5-1 and TRBJ2-5, with 8 positions matching TRBD2. Germline V gene data show CDR1 as SGHRS and CDR2 as YFSETQ. The V gene end was trimmed by 4 bases and the J gene end by 4 bases; junction bases not matched to a gene: 6. The length of the CDR3 is 14 residues. The CDR3: CASSRIGGAETQYF. The CDR3 DNA is TGCGCCAGCAGCAGAATCGGGGGGGCAGAGACCCAGTACTTC.

The chain carries TRBV2 and TRBJ1-2; no reliable D call. Germline lookup yields CDR1 SNHLY and CDR2 FYNNEI. V dropped 5 bases and J dropped 1 base, with 14 bases sitting between them. The CDR3 contains 15 residues. The CDR3: CASSPDPTYNYGYTF. The CDR3 DNA follows: TGTGCCAGCAGTCCGGACCCTACTTATAACTATGGCTACACCTTC.

The chain employs TRBV5-1 and TRBJ2-7; the D gene is possibly TRBD1 (6 bases). Germline V lookup: CDR1 SGHRS, CDR2 YFSETQ. The CDR3 is 16 amino acids. V was pared by 0 bases and J by 1 base, with 14 bases between. The CDR3 reads CASSLEGTGNSYEQYF. The CDR3, as DNA: TGCGCCAGCAGCTTGGAAGGAACAGGGAATTCCTACGAGCAGTACTTC. Based on the CDR3 plus reference TRBV5-1 and TRBJ2-7, the full variable domain is KAGVTQTPRYLIKTRGQQVTLSCSPISGHRSVSWYQQTPGQGLQFLFEYFSETQRNKGNFPGRFSGRQFSNSRSEMNVSTLELGDSALYLCASSLEGTGNSYEQYFGPGTRLTVT.

The rearrangement joins TRBV5-8 to TRBJ2-7; TRBD1 matches at 9 bases. V was pared by 4 bases and J by 4 bases, with 6 bases of the junction left unmatched. Germline CDR1 reads SGHTS; CDR2 reads YDEGEE. This CDR3 comprises 14 residues. For the CDR3, the DNA is TGTGCCAGCAGCCCGGGACAGGGAAGTTACGAGCAGTACTTC. Translation: CASSPGQGSYEQYF.

The chain recombines TRBV7-2 with TRBJ2-4; no firm D call. This CDR3 has 13 residues. Germline CDR1 is SGHTA and CDR2 is FQGNSA. Trimming removed 5 bases from V and 1 base from J, with 6 bases in between. The CDR3 region has the DNA TGTGCCAGCAGCCCCCCGGCCAAAAACATTCAGTACTTC. Protein product: CASSPPAKNIQYF. The full variable domain, in which reference TRBV7-2 and TRBJ2-4 provide the parts outside the CDR3, is GAGVSQSPSNKVTEKGKDVELRCDPISGHTALYWYRQSLGQGLEFLIYFQGNSAPDKSGLPSDRFSAERTGGSVSTLTIQRTQQEDSAVYLCASSPPAKNIQYFGAGTRLSVL.